The T cell receptor beta chain under discussion was sequenced for a study of blood T cell repertoires in COVID-19. About the study: Samples came from the United States, Italy and Spain, spanning acute and convalescent COVID-19. PBMCs, B-cell-depleted T cells, or T cells were the source of the cDNA or gDNA that made up the material.

As handled by the study authors: Reference gene primer amplification gave estimated nucleated cell counts. Method: immunoSEQ multiplex PCR; TCRdb's copy keeps in-frame clones and lacks some. D and trimming come from the DNA, and the V and J calls and clone size come from that table. The table lists approximately 260,000 clones, nearly 90% of them singletons. The table lists this clone with a count of one. Germline V gene sequence: CDR1 MNHEY, CDR2 SVGEGT. V dropped 1 base and J dropped 0; count of bases not matched to a gene: 1. The CDR3 extends over 15 amino acids. What was sequenced was peripheral blood. The chain carries TRBV6-2 or TRBV6-3 and TRBJ1-1; 8 nucleotides align to TRBD1. This receptor was identified in a woman aged 60-75 years with COVID-19, enrolled during active disease. The CDR3 spells CASSYWTGMNTEAFF. CDR3 nucleotide sequence: TGTGCCAGCAGTTACTGGACAGGGATGAACACTGAAGCTTTCTTT.